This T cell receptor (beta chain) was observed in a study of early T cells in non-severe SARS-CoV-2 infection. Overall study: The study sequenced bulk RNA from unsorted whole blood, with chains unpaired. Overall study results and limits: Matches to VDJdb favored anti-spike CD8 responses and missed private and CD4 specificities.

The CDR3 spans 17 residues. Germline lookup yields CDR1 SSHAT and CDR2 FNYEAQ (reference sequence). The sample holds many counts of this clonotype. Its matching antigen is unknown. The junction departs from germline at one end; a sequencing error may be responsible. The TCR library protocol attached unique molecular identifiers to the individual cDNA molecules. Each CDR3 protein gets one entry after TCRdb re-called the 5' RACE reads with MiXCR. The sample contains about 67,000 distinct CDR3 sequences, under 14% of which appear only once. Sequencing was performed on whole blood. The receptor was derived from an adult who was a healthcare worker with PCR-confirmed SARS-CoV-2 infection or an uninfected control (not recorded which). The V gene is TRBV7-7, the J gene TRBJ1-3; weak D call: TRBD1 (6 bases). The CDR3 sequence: CASSLLMTGVSGNTIYF. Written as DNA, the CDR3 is TGTGCTAGCAGCTTATTAATGACAGGAGTCTCTGGAAACACCATATATTTT.